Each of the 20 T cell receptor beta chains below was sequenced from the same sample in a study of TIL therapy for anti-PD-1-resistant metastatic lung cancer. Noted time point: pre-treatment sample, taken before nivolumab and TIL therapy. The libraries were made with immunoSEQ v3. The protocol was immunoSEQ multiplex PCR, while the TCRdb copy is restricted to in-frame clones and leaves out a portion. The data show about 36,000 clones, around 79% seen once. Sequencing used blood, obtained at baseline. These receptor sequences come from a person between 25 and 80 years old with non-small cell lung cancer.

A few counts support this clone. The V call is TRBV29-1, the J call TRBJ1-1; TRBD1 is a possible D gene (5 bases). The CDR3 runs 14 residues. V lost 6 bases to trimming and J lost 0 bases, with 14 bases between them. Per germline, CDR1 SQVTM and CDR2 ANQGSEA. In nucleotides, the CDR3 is TGCAGCGTGGAGGGACGGTTAATGAACACTGAAGCTTTCTTT. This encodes CSVEGRLMNTEAFF.

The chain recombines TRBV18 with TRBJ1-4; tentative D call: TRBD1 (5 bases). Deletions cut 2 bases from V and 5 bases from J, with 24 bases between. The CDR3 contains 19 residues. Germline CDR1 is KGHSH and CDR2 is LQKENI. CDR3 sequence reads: CASSPFSGVERLANEKLFF. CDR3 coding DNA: TGTGCCAGCTCACCATTTTCGGGGGTGGAGAGATTGGCAAATGAAAAACTGTTTTTT.

CDR3 DNA: TGTGCCAGCAGCTCCTATCAAGAGACCCAGTACTTC. Translated: CASSSYQETQYF. The V and J genes are TRBV28 and TRBJ2-5, with D unresolved. Deletions cut 6 bases from V and 2 bases from J, with 7 bases between. Germline CDR1 is MDHEN and CDR2 is SYDVKM. The CDR3 extends over 12 amino acids.

CDR3 nucleotide sequence: TGTGCCAGCAGCCGGGACCGAAGCACAGATACGCAGTATTTT. Its protein product is CASSRDRSTDTQYF. The rearrangement uses TRBV7-2 and TRBJ2-3; D may correspond to TRBD1 or TRBD2 (5 bases each). Germline assignment: CDR1 SGHTA and CDR2 FQGNSA. The CDR3 has 14 amino acids. V dropped 5 bases and J dropped 0 bases, with 9 bases sitting between them.

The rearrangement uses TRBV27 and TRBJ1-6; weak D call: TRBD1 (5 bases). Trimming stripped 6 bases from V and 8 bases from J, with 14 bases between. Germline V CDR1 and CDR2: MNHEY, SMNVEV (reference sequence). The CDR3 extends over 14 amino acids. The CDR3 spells CASRGGGPDSPLHF. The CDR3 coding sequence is TGTGCCAGCAGGGGGGGAGGGCCGGATTCACCCCTCCACTTT.

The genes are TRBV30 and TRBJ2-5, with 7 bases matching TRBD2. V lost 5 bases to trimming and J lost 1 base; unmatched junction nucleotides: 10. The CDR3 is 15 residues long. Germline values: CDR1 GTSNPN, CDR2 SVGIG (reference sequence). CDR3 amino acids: CAWSHSGLSQETQYF. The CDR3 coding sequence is TGTGCCTGGTCCCATAGCGGGCTAAGCCAAGAGACCCAGTACTTC.

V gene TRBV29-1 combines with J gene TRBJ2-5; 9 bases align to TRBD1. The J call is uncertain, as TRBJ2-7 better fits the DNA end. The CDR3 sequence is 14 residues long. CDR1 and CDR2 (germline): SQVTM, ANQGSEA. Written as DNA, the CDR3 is TGCAGCGTCGATGCGGGACAGGGTACCTACGAGCAGTACTTC. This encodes CSVDAGQGTYEQYF.

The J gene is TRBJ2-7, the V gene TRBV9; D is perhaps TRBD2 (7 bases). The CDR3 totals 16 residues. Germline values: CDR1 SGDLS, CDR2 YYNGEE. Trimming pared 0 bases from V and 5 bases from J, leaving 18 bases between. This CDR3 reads CASSVGTGGANDEQYF. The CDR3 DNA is TGTGCCAGCAGCGTAGGCACGGGGGGCGCAAATGACGAGCAGTACTTC.

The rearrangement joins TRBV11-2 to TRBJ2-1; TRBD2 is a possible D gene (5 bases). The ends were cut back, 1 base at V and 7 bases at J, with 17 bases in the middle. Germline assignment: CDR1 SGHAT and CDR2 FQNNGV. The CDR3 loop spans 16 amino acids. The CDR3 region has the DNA TGTGCCAGCAGCTTAGTGCCTGCTGGGAGATTTAATGAGCAGTTCTTC. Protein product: CASSLVPAGRFNEQFF.

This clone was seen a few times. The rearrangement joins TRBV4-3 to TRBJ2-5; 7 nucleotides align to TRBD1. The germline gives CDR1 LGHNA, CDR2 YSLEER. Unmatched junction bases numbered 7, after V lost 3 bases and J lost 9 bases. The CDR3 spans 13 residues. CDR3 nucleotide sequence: TGCGCCAGCAGCCACTTTACCCAGGGGGCCCAGTACTTC. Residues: CASSHFTQGAQYF.

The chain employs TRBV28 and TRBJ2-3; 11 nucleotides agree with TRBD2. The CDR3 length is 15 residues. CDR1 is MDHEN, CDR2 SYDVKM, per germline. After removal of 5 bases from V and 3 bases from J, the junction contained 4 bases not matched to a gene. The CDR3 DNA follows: TGTGCCAGCAGTACTCTAGCGGGGGGAACAGATACGCAGTATTTT. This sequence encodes CASSTLAGGTDTQYF. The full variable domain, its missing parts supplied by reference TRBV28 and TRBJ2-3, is DVKVTQSSRYLVKRTGEKVFLECVQDMDHENMFWYRQDPGLGLRLIYFSYDVKMKEKGDIPEGYSVSREKKERFSLILESASTNQTSMYLCASSTLAGGTDTQYFGPGTRLTVL.

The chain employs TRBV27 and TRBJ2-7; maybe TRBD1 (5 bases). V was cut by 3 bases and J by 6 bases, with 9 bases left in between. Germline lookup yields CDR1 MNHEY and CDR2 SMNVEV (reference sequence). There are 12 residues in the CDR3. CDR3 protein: CASSFQGSEQYF. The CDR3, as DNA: TGTGCCAGCAGTTTCCAGGGCAGCGAGCAGTACTTC.

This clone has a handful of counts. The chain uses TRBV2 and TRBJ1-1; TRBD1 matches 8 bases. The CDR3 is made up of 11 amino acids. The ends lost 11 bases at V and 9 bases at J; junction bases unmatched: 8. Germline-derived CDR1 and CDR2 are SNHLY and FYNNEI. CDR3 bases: TGTGCCTCCCGGGACAGGCCCAAAGCTTTCTTT. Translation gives CASRDRPKAFF. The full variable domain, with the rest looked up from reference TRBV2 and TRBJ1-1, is EPEVTQTPSHQVTQMGQEVILRCVPISNHLYFYWYRQILGQKVEFLVSFYNNEISEKSEIFDDQFSVERPDGSNFTLKIRSTKLEDSAMYFCASRDRPKAFFGQGTRLTVV.

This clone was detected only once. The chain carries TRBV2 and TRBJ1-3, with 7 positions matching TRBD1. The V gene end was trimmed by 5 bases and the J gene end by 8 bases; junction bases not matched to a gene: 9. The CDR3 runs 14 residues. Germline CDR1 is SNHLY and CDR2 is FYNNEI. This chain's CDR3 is CASSRDRVSDTIYF. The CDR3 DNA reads TGTGCCAGCAGTCGAGACAGGGTGTCAGACACCATATATTTT.

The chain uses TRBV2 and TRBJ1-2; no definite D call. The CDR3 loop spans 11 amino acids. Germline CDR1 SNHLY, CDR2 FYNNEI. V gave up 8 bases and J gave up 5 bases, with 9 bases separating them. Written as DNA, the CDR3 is TGTGCCAGCCGGGCTCCTTATGGCTACACCTTC. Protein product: CASRAPYGYTF.

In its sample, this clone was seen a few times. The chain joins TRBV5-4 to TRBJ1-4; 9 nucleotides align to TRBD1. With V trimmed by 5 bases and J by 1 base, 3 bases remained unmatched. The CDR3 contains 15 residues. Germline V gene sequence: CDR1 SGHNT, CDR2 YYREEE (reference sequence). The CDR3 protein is CASSQGQGTNEKLFF. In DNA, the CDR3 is TGTGCCAGCAGTCAGGGACAGGGAACTAATGAAAAACTGTTTTTT.

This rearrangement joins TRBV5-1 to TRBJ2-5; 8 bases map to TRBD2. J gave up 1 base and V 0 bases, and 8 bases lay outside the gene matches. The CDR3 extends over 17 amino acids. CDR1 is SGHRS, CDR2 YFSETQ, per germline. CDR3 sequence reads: CASSLGYSGVTQETQYF. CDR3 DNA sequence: TGCGCCAGCAGCTTGGGATATAGCGGGGTTACCCAAGAGACCCAGTACTTC.

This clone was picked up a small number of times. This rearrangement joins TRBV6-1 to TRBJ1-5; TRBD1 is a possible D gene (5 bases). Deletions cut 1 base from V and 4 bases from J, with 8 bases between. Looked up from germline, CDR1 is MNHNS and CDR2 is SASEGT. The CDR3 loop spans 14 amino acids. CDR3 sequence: CASSEGGGNQPQHF. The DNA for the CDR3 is TGTGCCAGCAGTGAAGGGGGGGGGAATCAGCCCCAGCATTTT.

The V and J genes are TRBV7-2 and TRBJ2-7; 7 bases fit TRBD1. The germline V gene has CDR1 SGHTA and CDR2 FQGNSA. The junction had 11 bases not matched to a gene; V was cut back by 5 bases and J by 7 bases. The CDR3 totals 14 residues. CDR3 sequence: CASSPRQGTKEQYF. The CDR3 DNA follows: TGTGCCAGCAGCCCCAGACAGGGTACAAAAGAGCAGTACTTC.

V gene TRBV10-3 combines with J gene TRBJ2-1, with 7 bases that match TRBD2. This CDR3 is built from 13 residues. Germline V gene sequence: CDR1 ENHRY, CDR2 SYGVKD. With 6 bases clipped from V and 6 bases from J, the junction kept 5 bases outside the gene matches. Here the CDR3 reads CAIRPGGGNEQFF. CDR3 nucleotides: TGTGCCATCAGACCGGGGGGAGGCAATGAGCAGTTCTTC.